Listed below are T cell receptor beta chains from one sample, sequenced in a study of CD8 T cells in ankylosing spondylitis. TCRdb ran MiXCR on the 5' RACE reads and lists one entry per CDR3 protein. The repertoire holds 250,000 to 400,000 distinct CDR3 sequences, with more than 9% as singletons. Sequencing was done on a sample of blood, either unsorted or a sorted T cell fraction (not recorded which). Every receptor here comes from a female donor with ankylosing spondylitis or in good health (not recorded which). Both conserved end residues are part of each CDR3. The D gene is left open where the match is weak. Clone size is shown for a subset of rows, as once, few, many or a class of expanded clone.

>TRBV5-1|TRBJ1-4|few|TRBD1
CASSRQGEKLFF
TGCGCCAGCAGCCGACAGGGTGAAAAACTGTTTTTT
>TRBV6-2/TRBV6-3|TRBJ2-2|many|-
CASSYSPGELFF
TGTGCCAGCAGTTACTCGCCCGGGGAGCTGTTTTTT
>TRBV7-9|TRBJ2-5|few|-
CASTDQETQYF
TGTGCCAGCACCGACCAAGAGACCCAGTACTTC
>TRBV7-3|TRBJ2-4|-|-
CASSVGSKNIQYF
TGTGCCAGCAGCGTAGGGTCTAAAAACATTCAGTACTTC
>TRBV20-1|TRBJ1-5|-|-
CSARDRSGIQPQHF
TGCAGTGCTAGAGATAGGTCGGGAATTCAGCCCCAGCATTTT
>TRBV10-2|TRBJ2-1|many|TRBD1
CASSGLTGADEQFF
TGCGCCAGCAGTGGATTGACAGGGGCTGATGAGCAGTTCTTC
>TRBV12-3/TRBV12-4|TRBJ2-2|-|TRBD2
CASTHRGASGNLYSGELFF
TGTGCCAGCACGCATAGAGGGGCTAGCGGGAACCTTTATAGCGGGGAGCTGTTTTTT
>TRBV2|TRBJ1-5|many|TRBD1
CASSQGDQPQHF
TGTGCCAGCAGTCAGGGGGATCAGCCCCAGCATTTT
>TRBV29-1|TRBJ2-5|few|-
CSVEDRVGGRETQYF
TGCAGCGTTGAAGATCGGGTAGGGGGGAGGGAGACCCAGTACTTC
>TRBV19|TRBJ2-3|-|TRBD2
CASSTSGNTDTQYF
TGTGCCAGTAGTACAAGCGGGAACACAGATACGCAGTATTTT
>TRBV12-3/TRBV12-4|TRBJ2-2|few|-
CASSQQVPATGELFF
TGTGCCAGCAGTCAACAGGTCCCCGCAACCGGGGAGCTGTTTTTT
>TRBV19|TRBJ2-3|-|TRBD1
CASSITGTGEDTQYF
TGTGCCAGTAGTATTACCGGGACAGGGGAGGATACGCAGTATTTT
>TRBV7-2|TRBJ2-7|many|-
CASGFTLGPTREQYF
TGTGCCAGCGGTTTCACATTGGGCCCGACCCGCGAGCAGTACTTC
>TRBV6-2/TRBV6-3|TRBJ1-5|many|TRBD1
CASSYRRGPGNQPQHF
TGTGCCAGCAGTTACCGGAGGGGGCCCGGCAATCAGCCCCAGCATTTT
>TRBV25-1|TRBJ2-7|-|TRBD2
CASRAGGNYYEQYF
TGTGCCAGCCGGGCGGGAGGGAATTACTACGAGCAGTACTTC
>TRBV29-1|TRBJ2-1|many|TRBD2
CSVEDSGALGYNEQFF
TGCAGCGTTGAAGATAGCGGGGCTCTAGGGTACAATGAGCAGTTCTTC
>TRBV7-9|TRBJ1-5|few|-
CASSSRTDGGNQPQHF
TGTGCCAGCAGCTCCCGTACCGACGGGGGCAATCAGCCCCAGCATTTT
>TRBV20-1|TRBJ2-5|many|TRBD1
CSARRDRGQETQYF
TGCAGTGCTAGGCGGGACAGGGGCCAAGAGACCCAGTACTTC
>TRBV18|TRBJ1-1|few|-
CASSPIGVLLSEAFF
TGTGCCAGCTCACCAATTGGGGTGCTCTTATCTGAAGCTTTCTTT
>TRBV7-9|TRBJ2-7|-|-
CASGPGLLAYEQYF
TGTGCCAGCGGCCCGGGGCTCCTAGCCTACGAGCAGTACTTC
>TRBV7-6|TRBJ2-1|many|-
CASSLGSGGSSYNEQFF
TGTGCCAGCAGCTTAGGTTCGGGCGGCAGCTCCTACAATGAGCAGTTCTTC
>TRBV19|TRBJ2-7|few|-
CASSPMGAQGGEQYF
TGTGCCAGTAGTCCGATGGGGGCGCAAGGTGGTGAGCAGTACTTC
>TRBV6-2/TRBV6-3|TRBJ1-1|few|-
CASSYLGQNTEAFF
TGTGCCAGCAGTTACCTGGGACAAAACACTGAAGCTTTCTTT
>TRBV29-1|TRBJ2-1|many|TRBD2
CSAGIGGSYNEQFF
TGCAGCGCCGGGATCGGGGGGTCCTACAATGAGCAGTTCTTC
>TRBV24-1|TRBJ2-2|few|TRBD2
CATSDFLAGGTGELFF
TGTGCCACCAGTGACTTTCTAGCGGGGGGGACCGGGGAGCTGTTTTTT
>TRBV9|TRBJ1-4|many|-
CASSAMGGRNEKLFF
TGTGCCAGCAGTGCAATGGGGGGCCGCAATGAAAAACTGTTTTTT
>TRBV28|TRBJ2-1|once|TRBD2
CASSSPKWASGRSNEQFF
TGTGCCAGCAGTTCTCCCAAGTGGGCTAGCGGGAGATCGAATGAGCAGTTCTTC
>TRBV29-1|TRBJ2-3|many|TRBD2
CSGKASGGPTDTQYF
TGCAGCGGGAAAGCTAGCGGGGGGCCCACAGATACGCAGTATTTT
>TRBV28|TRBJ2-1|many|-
CASSTSGQHYNEQFF
TGTGCCAGCAGTACCTCCGGACAACACTACAATGAGCAGTTCTTC